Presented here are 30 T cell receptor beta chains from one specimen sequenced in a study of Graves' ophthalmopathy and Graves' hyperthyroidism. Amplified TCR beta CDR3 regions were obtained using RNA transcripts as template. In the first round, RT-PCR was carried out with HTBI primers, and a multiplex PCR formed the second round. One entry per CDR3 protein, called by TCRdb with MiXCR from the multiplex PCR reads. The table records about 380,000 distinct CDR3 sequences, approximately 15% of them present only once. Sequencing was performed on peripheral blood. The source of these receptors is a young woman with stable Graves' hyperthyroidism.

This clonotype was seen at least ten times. Here the CDR3 reads CASANSGGSYEQYF. CDR3 in DNA: TGCGCCAGCGCCAATTCAGGGGGTTCCTACGAGCAGTACTTC. J is TRBJ2-7 and V is TRBV5-1; TRBD1 matches at 7 bases. J gave up 1 base and V 7 bases, and 8 bases lay outside the gene matches. This CDR3 contains 14 residues. The germline V gene has CDR1 SGHRS and CDR2 YFSETQ.

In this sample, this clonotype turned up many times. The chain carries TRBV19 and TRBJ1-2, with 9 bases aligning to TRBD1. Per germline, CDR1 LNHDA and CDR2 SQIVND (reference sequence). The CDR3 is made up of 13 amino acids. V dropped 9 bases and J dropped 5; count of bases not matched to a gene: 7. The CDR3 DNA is TGTGCCAGCCAAACCGGGACAGGGTATGGCTACACCTTC. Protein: CASQTGTGYGYTF.

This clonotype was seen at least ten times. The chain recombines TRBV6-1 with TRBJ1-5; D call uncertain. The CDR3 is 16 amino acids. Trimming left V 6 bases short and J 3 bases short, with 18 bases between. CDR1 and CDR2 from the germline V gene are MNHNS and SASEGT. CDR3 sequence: CASSLYWAEFNQPQHF. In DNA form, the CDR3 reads TGTGCCAGCAGCCTATATTGGGCGGAATTCAATCAGCCCCAGCATTTT.

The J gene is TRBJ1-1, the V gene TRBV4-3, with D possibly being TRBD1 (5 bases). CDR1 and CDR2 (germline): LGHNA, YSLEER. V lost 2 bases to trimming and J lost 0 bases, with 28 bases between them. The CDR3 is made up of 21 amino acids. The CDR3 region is CASSQRSGHSRWKTMNTEAFF. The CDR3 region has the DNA TGCGCCAGCAGCCAACGTTCTGGACACTCGAGATGGAAAACCATGAACACTGAAGCTTTCTTT.

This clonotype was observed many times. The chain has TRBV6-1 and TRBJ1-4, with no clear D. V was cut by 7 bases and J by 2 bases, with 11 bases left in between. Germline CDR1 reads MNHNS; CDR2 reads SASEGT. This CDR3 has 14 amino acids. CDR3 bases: TGTGCCAGCAAGTCGGGGAGGACTAATGAAAAACTGTTTTTT. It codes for CASKSGRTNEKLFF.

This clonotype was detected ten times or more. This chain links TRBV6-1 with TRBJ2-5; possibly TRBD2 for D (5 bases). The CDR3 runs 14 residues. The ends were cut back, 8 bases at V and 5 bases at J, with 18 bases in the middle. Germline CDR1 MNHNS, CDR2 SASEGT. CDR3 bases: TGTGCCAGCTACATCGGACTCCCCCCGGAGACCCAGTACTTC. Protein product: CASYIGLPPETQYF.

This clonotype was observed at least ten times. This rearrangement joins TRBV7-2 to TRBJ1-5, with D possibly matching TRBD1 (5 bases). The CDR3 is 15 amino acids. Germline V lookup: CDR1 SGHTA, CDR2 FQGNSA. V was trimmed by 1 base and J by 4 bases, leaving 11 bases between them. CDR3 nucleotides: TGTGCCAGCAGCTTAGAGGCCAGGGCGAATCAGCCCCAGCATTTT. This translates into CASSLEARANQPQHF.

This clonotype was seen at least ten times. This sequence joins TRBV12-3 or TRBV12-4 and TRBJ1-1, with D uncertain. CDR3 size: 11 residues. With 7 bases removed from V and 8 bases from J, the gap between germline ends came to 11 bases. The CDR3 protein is CASNLGGEAFF. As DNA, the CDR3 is TGTGCCAGCAACTTGGGAGGAGAAGCTTTCTTT.

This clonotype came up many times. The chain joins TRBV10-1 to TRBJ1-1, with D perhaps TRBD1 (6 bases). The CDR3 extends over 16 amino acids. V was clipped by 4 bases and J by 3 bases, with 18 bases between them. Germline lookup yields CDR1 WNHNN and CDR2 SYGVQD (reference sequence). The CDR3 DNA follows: TGCGCCAGCAGTGTTCCCCAGGGGTCTTCGGACACTGAAGCTTTCTTT. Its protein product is CASSVPQGSSDTEAFF.

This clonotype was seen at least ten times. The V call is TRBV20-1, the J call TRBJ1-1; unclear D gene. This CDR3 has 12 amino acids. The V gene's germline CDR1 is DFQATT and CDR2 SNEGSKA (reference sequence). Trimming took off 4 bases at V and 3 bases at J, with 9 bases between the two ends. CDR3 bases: TGCAGTGCTACCCGGGAGGACACTGAAGCTTTCTTT. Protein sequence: CSATREDTEAFF.

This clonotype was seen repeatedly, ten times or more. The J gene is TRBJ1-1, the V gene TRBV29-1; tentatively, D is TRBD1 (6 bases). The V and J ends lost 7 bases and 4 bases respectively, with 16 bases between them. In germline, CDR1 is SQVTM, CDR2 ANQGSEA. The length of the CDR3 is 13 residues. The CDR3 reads CSGHEQGGTEAFF. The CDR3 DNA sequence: TGCAGCGGACACGAACAGGGTGGCACTGAAGCTTTCTTT.

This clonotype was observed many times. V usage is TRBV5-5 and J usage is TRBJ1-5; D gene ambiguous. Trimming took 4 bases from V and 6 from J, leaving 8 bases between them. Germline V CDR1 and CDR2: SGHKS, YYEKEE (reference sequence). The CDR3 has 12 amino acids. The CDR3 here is CASSTWGQPQHF. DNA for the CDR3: TGTGCCAGCAGCACGTGGGGTCAGCCCCAGCATTTT.

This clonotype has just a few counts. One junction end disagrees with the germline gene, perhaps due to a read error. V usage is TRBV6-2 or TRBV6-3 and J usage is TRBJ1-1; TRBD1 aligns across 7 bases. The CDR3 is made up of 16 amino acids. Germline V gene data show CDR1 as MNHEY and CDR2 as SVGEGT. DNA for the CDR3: TGTACCAGCAGTTACGCCTGGGACAGCCCGTACACTGATGCTTTCTTT. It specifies CTSSYAWDSPYTDAFF.

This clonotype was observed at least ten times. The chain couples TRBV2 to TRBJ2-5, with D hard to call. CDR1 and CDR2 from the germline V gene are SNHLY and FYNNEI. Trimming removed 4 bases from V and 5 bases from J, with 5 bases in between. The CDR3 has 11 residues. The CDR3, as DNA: TGTGCCAGCAGTGTGGGGGAGACCCAGTACTTC. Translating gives CASSVGETQYF. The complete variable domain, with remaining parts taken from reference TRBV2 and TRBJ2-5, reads EPEVTQTPSHQVTQMGQEVILRCVPISNHLYFYWYRQILGQKVEFLVSFYNNEISEKSEIFDDQFSVERPDGSNFTLKIRSTKLEDSAMYFCASSVGETQYFGPGTRLLVL.

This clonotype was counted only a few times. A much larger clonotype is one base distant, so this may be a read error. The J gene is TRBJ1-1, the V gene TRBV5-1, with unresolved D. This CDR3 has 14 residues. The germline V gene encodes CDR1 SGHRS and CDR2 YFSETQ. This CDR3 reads CASSLEHPNAEAFF. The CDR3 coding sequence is TGCGCCAGCAGCTTGGAGCATCCGAACGCTGAAGCTTTCTTT.

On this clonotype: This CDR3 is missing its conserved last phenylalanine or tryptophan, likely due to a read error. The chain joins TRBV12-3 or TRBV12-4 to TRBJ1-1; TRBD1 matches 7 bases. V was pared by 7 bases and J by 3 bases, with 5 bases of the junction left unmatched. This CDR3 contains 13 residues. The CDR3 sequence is CASTRDSHTEAFY. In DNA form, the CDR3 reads TGTGCCAGCACTCGGGACAGTCACACTGAAGCTTTCTAT.

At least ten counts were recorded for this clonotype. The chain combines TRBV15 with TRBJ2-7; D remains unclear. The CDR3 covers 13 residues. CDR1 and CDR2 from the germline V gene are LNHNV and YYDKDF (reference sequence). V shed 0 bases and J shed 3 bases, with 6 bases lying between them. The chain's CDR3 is CATSRDIGYEQYF. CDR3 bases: TGTGCCACCAGCAGAGATATCGGCTACGAGCAGTACTTC.

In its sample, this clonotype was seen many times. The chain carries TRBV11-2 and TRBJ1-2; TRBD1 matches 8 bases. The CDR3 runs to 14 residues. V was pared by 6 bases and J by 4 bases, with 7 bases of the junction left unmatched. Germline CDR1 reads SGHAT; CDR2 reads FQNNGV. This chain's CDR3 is CASSRSGTGYGYTF. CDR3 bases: TGTGCCAGCAGTCGCAGCGGGACAGGCTATGGCTACACCTTC.

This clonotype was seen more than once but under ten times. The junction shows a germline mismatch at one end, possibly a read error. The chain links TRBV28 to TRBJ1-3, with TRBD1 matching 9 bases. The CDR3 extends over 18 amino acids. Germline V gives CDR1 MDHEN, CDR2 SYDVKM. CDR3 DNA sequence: TGTGCCAGCAGTGTAGACAGGGGGTCTTGGAACTCTGGAAACACCATGTATTTT. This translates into CASSVDRGSWNSGNTMYF.

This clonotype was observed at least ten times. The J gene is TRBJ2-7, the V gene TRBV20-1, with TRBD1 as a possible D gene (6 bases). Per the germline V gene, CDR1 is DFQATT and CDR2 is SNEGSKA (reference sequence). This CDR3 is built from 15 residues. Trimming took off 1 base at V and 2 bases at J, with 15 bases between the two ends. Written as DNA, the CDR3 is TGCAGTGCTAGAGCCCGACAGGCTAGAACCTACGAGCAGTACTTC. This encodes CSARARQARTYEQYF.

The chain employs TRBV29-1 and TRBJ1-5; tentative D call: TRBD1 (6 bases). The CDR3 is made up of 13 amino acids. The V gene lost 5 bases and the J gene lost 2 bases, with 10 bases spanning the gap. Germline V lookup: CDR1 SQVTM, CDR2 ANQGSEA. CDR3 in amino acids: CSVSGGGNQPQHF. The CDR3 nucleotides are TGCAGCGTTTCCGGGGGCGGCAATCAGCCCCAGCATTTT.

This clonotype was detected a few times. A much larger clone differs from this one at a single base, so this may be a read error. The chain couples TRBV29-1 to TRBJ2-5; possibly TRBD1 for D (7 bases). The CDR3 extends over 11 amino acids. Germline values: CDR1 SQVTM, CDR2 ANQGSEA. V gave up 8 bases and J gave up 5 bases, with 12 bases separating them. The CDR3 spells CSIGGGETQYF. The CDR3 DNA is TGCAGCATCGGAGGGGGCGAGACCCAGTACTTC.

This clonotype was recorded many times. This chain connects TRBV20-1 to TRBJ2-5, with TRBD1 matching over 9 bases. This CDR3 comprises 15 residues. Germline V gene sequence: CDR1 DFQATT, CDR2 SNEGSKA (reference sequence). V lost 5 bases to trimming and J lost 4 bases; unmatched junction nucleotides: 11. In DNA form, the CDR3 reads TGCAGTGCTGATCCCGGGACAGGGACCGCAGAGACCCAGTACTTC. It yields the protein CSADPGTGTAETQYF.

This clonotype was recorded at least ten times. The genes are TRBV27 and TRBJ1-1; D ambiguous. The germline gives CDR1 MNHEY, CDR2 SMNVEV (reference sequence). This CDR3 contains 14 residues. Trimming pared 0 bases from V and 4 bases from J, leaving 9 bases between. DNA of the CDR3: TGTGCCAGCAGTTTATCCTCTAGTGGCACTGAAGCTTTCTTT. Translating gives CASSLSSSGTEAFF.

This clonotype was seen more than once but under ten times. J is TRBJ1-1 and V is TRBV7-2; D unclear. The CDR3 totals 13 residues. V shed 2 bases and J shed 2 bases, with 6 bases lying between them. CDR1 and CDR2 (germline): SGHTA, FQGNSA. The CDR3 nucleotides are TGTGCCAGCAGCTTATGGGCCAACACTGAAGCTTTCTTT. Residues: CASSLWANTEAFF.

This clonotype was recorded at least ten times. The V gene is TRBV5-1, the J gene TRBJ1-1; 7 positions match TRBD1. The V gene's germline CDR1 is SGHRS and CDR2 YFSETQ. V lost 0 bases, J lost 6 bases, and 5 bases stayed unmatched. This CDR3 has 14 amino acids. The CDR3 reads CASSLEQGSAEAFF. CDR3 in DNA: TGCGCCAGCAGCTTGGAACAGGGGAGCGCTGAAGCTTTCTTT.

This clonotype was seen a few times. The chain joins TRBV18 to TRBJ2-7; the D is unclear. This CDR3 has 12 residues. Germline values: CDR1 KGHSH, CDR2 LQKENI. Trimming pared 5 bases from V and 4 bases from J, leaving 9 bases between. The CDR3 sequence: CASSGTPYEQYF. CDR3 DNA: TGTGCCAGCTCAGGTACACCATACGAGCAGTACTTC.

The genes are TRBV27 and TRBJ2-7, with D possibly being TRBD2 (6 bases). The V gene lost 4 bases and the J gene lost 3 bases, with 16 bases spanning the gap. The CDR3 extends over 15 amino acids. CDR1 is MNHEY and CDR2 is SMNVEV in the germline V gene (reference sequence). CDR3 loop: CASSSYGGGVYEQYF. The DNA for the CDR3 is TGTGCCAGCAGTTCCTACGGGGGTGGGGTCTACGAGCAGTACTTC.

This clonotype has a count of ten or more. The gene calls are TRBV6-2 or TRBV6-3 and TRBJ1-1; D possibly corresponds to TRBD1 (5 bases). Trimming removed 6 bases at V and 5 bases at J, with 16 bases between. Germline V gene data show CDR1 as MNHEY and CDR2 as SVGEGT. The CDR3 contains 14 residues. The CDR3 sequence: CASSDGQTGTEAFF. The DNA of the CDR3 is TGTGCCAGCAGCGACGGACAAACCGGTACTGAAGCTTTCTTT.

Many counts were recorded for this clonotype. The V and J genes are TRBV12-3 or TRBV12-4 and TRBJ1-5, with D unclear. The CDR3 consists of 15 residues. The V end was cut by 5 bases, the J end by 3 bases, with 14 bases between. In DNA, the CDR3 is TGTGCCAGCAGTCCGGCCTCCCCCTTCAATCAGCCCCAGCATTTT. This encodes CASSPASPFNQPQHF.